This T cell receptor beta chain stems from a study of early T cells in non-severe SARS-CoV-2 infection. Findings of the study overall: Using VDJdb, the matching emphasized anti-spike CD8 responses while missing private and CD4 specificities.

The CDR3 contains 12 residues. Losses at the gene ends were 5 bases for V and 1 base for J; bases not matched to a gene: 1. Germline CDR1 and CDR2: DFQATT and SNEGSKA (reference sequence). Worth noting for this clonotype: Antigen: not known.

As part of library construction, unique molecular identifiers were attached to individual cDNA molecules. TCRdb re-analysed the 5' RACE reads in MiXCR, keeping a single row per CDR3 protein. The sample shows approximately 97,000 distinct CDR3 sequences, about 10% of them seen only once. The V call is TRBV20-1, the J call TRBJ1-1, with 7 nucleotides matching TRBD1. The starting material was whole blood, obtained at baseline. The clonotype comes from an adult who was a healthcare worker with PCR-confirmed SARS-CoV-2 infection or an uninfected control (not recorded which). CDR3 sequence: CSAGDRNTEAFF. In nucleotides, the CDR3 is TGCAGTGCTGGGGACAGGAACACTGAAGCTTTCTTT.